One sample yielded the 17 T cell receptor beta chains listed below, sequenced in a study of shared clonotypes between healthy human individuals. Assay: immunoSEQ multiplex PCR; the TCRdb copy retains only in-frame clones and omits some. The sample carries about 470,000 clones, roughly 83% recorded once. The sequencing input was PBMCs. Source of these receptors: a woman in her forties in good health. Some clones in this sample may be carry-over from other donors' samples.

The V and J genes are TRBV7-9 and TRBJ2-7; D unclear. CDR1 is SEHNR and CDR2 is FQNEAQ in the germline V gene (reference sequence). The V end lost 2 bases, the J end lost 5 bases, and 16 bases lay between the germline ends. CDR3 length: 15 residues. CDR3: CASSLSGRPFHEQYF. The CDR3 nucleotides read TGTGCCAGCAGCTTATCCGGAAGGCCATTCCACGAGCAGTACTTC.

Worth noting for this clone: A far bigger clonotype differs at one base, so this is likely a read error. Other DNA sequences within the sample encode an identical CDR3. The V and J genes are TRBV2 and TRBJ2-7; D may correspond to TRBD1 or TRBD2 (5 bases each). This CDR3 comprises 12 residues. Trimming removed 6 bases from V and 9 bases from J, with 15 bases in between. The V gene's germline CDR1 is SNHLY and CDR2 FYNNEI. CDR3 loop: CASSPLGPRQYF. The CDR3 bases are TGTGCCAGCAGCCCCTTGGGACCCCGGCAGTACTTC.

As concerns this clone: The same CDR3 is also encoded by other DNA sequences in this sample. The V gene is TRBV18, the J gene TRBJ2-7, with TRBD2 identical over 9 bases. Per germline, CDR1 KGHSH and CDR2 LQKENI. Trimming at V came to 2 bases and at J to 3 bases, leaving 8 bases not matched to a gene. The CDR3 extends over 16 amino acids. The CDR3 spells CASSPGGSSGSYEQYF. CDR3 nucleotides: TGTGCCAGCTCACCAGGAGGAAGTAGCGGGAGCTACGAGCAGTACTTC.

The V call is TRBV6-1, the J call TRBJ2-7, with D maybe TRBD1 (6 bases). Trimming removed 10 bases from V and 3 bases from J, with 13 bases in between. Germline loops: CDR1 MNHNS, CDR2 SASEGT. CDR3 length: 12 residues. As DNA, the CDR3 is TGTGCCAAACCGGGACAAAACTACGAGCAGTACTTC. It is translated as CAKPGQNYEQYF.

The J gene is TRBJ1-6, the V gene TRBV9; D unclear. This CDR3 has 16 amino acids. V dropped 0 bases and J dropped 8 bases, with 15 bases sitting between them. CDR1 is SGDLS and CDR2 is YYNGEE in the germline V gene. In DNA, the CDR3 is TGTGCCAGCAGCGTAGATTCAGACCCCTCGGATTCACCCCTCCACTTT. Translated: CASSVDSDPSDSPLHF.

The chain couples TRBV28 to TRBJ1-1, with 9 positions matching TRBD1. Germline trimming cut 4 bases from V and 5 bases from J; bases unmatched to any gene: 5. The CDR3 loop spans 14 amino acids. From germline, CDR1 is MDHEN and CDR2 SYDVKM. The chain's CDR3 is CASSSQGAGTEAFF. The CDR3 region has the DNA TGTGCCAGCAGTTCACAGGGGGCGGGAACTGAAGCTTTCTTT.

The V gene is TRBV6-1, the J gene TRBJ2-3, with D possibly being TRBD2 (6 bases). Germline lookup yields CDR1 MNHNS and CDR2 SASEGT. The CDR3 is made up of 14 amino acids. The germline V and J ends were trimmed by 6 bases and 1 base, with 11 bases remaining between them. Here the CDR3 DNA reads TGTGCCAGCAGCGGGAGTATCGGCACAGATACGCAGTATTTT. Translating it yields CASSGSIGTDTQYF.

A remark on this clone: The same CDR3 is also encoded by other DNA sequences in this sample. The chain couples TRBV5-1 to TRBJ2-7, with 8 nucleotides matching TRBD1. V lost 0 bases and J lost 2; bases outside the gene matches: 1. Germline-derived CDR1 and CDR2 are SGHRS and YFSETQ. The CDR3 length is 14 residues. CDR3 sequence (DNA): TGCGCCAGCAGCTTGGACAGGGGGACCTACGAGCAGTACTTC. Translated, it gives CASSLDRGTYEQYF. Supplemented by reference TRBV5-1 and TRBJ2-7, the full variable domain reads KAGVTQTPRYLIKTRGQQVTLSCSPISGHRSVSWYQQTPGQGLQFLFEYFSETQRNKGNFPGRFSGRQFSNSRSEMNVSTLELGDSALYLCASSLDRGTYEQYFGPGTRLTVT.

Ten or more counts support this clone. The chain couples TRBV5-4 to TRBJ2-1, with D perhaps TRBD1 or TRBD2 (5 bases each). Germline CDR1 is SGHNT and CDR2 is YYREEE (reference sequence). This CDR3 has 15 residues. Trimming pared 5 bases from V and 7 bases from J, leaving 19 bases between. The CDR3 coding sequence is TGTGCCAGCAGGACTGGGACCGAGATTTGGAATGAGCAGTTCTTC. This translates into CASRTGTEIWNEQFF. Full variable domain (missing parts from reference TRBV5-4 and TRBJ2-1): ETGVTQSPTHLIKTRGQQVTLRCSSQSGHNTVSWYQQALGQGPQFIFQYYREEENGRGNFPPRFSGLQFPNYSSELNVNALELDDSALYLCASRTGTEIWNEQFFGPGTRLTVL.

CDR3 residues: CASSYSRRDKNIQYF. For the CDR3, the DNA is TGTGCCAGCAGTTACAGCCGCCGTGACAAAAACATTCAGTACTTC. The J gene is TRBJ2-4, the V gene TRBV6-5; D gene uncertain. Looked up from germline, CDR1 is MNHEY and CDR2 is SVGAGI. The CDR3 runs 15 residues. V was pared by 2 bases and J by 3 bases, with 11 bases between.

Only one count was recorded for this clone. The chain uses TRBV9 and TRBJ2-1; 8 bases align to TRBD1. The CDR3 has 15 amino acids. Germline CDR1 SGDLS, CDR2 YYNGEE. The trim removed 3 bases at V and 2 bases at J, leaving 4 bases unmatched. In DNA form, the CDR3 reads TGTGCCAGCAGCGGAGGACAGGGCCCCTACAATGAGCAGTTCTTC. Translating it yields CASSGGQGPYNEQFF.

Points on this clone: Other nucleotide sequences in the sample specify the same CDR3. The V and J genes are TRBV4-2 and TRBJ2-3; D remains unclear. The V end lost 0 bases, the J end lost 4 bases, and 5 bases lay between the germline ends. The CDR3 length is 13 residues. Per the germline V gene, CDR1 is LGHNA and CDR2 is YNFKEQ. The DNA of the CDR3 is TGTGCCAGCAGCCAAGATCTGGCAGATACGCAGTATTTT. Amino acid sequence: CASSQDLADTQYF.

The chain joins TRBV5-1 to TRBJ1-1; 8 nucleotides align to TRBD1. CDR1 SGHRS and CDR2 YFSETQ come from the germline V gene. The CDR3 totals 17 residues. Unmatched junction bases numbered 10, after V lost 2 bases and J lost 1 base. The CDR3 DNA follows: TGCGCCAGCAGCTTAGGGGCAGGGGGCGCGGGGAACACTGAAGCTTTCTTT. Its protein product is CASSLGAGGAGNTEAFF.

This clone was observed a few times. This chain links TRBV29-1 with TRBJ2-7; D may be TRBD2 (6 bases). This CDR3 spans 14 amino acids. Deletions cut 1 base from V and 6 bases from J, with 16 bases between. Germline V lookup: CDR1 SQVTM, CDR2 ANQGSEA. In DNA form, the CDR3 reads TGCAGCGTTGAAGTTAGCGGCAACCCTGGCGAGCAGTACTTC. It yields the protein CSVEVSGNPGEQYF.

This chain uses TRBV19 with TRBJ1-5; 8 bases match TRBD1. V dropped 3 bases and J dropped 5; count of bases not matched to a gene: 12. The CDR3 runs 17 residues. The germline V gene encodes CDR1 LNHDA and CDR2 SQIVND (reference sequence). The CDR3 spells CASSIARDRGWYQPQHF. The CDR3 DNA sequence: TGTGCCAGTAGTATCGCCCGAGACAGGGGTTGGTATCAGCCCCAGCATTTT.

This clone was picked up many times. The rearrangement links TRBV25-1 to TRBJ1-4; D unclear. V lost 2 bases and J 6 bases, leaving 10 bases between the germline ends. This CDR3 comprises 14 residues. The germline CDR1 and CDR2 sequences are MGHDK and SYGVNS. The DNA of the CDR3 is TGTGCCAGCAGTGAACACAGCCCTGATGAAAAACTGTTTTTT. Encoded protein: CASSEHSPDEKLFF. The whole variable domain, filled in from reference TRBV25-1 and TRBJ1-4, reads EADIYQTPRYLVIGTGKKITLECSQTMGHDKMYWYQQDPGMELHLIHYSYGVNSTEKGDLSSESTVSRIRTEHFPLTLESARPSHTSQYLCASSEHSPDEKLFFGSGTQLSVL.

This chain connects TRBV25-1 to TRBJ2-7; 8 positions agree with TRBD2. Germline lookup yields CDR1 MGHDK and CDR2 SYGVNS. The CDR3 sequence is 14 residues long. J gave up 3 bases and V 4 bases, and 5 bases lay outside the gene matches. CDR3 residues: CASSAPGGVYEQYF. The CDR3 DNA reads as TGTGCCAGCAGTGCCCCCGGGGGGGTCTACGAGCAGTACTTC.